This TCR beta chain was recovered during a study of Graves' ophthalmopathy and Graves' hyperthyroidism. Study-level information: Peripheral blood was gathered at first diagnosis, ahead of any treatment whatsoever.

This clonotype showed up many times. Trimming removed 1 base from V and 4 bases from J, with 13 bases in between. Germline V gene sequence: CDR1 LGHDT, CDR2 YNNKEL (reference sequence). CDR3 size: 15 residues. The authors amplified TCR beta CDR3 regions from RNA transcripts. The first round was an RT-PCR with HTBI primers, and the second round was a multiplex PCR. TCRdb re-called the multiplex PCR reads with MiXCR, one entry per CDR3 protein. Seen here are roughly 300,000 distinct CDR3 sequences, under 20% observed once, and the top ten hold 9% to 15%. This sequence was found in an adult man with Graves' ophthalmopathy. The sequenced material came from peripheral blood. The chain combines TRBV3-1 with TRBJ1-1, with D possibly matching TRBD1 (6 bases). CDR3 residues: CASSQVPQGSTEAFF. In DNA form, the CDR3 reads TGTGCCAGCAGCCAAGTTCCACAGGGATCCACTGAAGCTTTCTTT.